A single sample gave rise to the 17 T cell receptor beta chains below, sequenced in a study of lymphopenia after photon versus proton radiotherapy. Repertoires were generated with immunoSEQ multiplex PCR, while TCRdb's copy carries only in-frame clones and drops some. The table records around 63,000 clones, 86% of them present only once. The sample consisted of peripheral blood, taken from a patient treated with photon-based radiotherapy. The receptors originated from a man aged 40-49 years with gastric cancer.

The chain carries TRBV27 and TRBJ2-7; 7 bases map to TRBD2. CDR1 is MNHEY and CDR2 is SMNVEV in the germline V gene (reference sequence). The CDR3 runs 13 residues. The V gene end was trimmed by 6 bases and the J gene end by 4 bases; junction bases not matched to a gene: 6. CDR3 DNA: TGTGCCAGCAGCCCAAGGGAGGGGTACGAGCAGTACTTC. The encoded protein is CASSPREGYEQYF.

This sequence joins TRBV5-1 and TRBJ2-3, with D perhaps TRBD1 (6 bases). With 2 bases removed from V and 1 base from J, the gap between germline ends came to 14 bases. Per the germline V gene, CDR1 is SGHRS and CDR2 is YFSETQ. The length of the CDR3 is 16 residues. Written as DNA, the CDR3 is TGCGCCAGCAGCTTACAGGGATCCCGCGGCACAGATACGCAGTATTTT. Its protein product is CASSLQGSRGTDTQYF.

The chain uses TRBV7-2 and TRBJ1-1; D gene unclear. The CDR3 spans 14 residues. V dropped 4 bases and J dropped 0 bases, with 9 bases sitting between them. From germline, CDR1 is SGHTA and CDR2 FQGNSA. The CDR3 here is CASSSPTMNTEAFF. In nucleotides, the CDR3 is TGTGCCAGCAGCTCCCCGACTATGAACACTGAAGCTTTCTTT. Full variable domain (outside the CDR3, taken from reference TRBV7-2 and TRBJ1-1): GAGVSQSPSNKVTEKGKDVELRCDPISGHTALYWYRQSLGQGLEFLIYFQGNSAPDKSGLPSDRFSAERTGGSVSTLTIQRTQQEDSAVYLCASSSPTMNTEAFFGQGTRLTVV.

This chain links TRBV7-9 with TRBJ1-4; D call uncertain. The V gene's germline CDR1 is SEHNR and CDR2 FQNEAQ (reference sequence). The CDR3 is 14 amino acids. V lost 7 bases and J 6 bases, leaving 15 bases between the germline ends. Here the CDR3 reads CASTTAGVDEKLFF. CDR3 sequence (DNA): TGTGCCAGCACCACCGCCGGGGTGGATGAAAAACTGTTTTTT.

The chain couples TRBV6-1 to TRBJ1-6; D perhaps matches TRBD1 (6 bases). Trimming shortened V by 6 bases and J by 13 bases, and 19 bases separated the two germline ends. The CDR3 has 14 amino acids. CDR1 and CDR2 (germline): MNHNS, SASEGT. Here the CDR3 DNA reads TGTGCCAGCAGCAGGGGCCCCAATCGTTTTCCCCTCCACTTT. Its translation: CASSRGPNRFPLHF.

This clone was detected a few times. The V gene is TRBV18, the J gene TRBJ1-5; the D is unclear. The CDR3 sequence is 13 residues long. Germline CDR1 reads KGHSH; CDR2 reads LQKENI. The V end lost 3 bases, the J end lost 5 bases, and 8 bases lay between the germline ends. DNA for the CDR3: TGTGCCAGCTCACCTGGGCTCGATCAGCCCCAGCATTTT. It codes for CASSPGLDQPQHF. The full variable domain, in which reference TRBV18 and TRBJ1-5 provide the parts outside the CDR3, is NAGVMQNPRHLVRRRGQEARLRCSPMKGHSHVYWYRQLPEEGLKFMVYLQKENIIDESGMPKERFSAEFPKEGPSILRIQQVVRGDSAAYFCASSPGLDQPQHFGDGTRLSIL.

V usage is TRBV15 and J usage is TRBJ2-3; 9 bases are shared with TRBD2. The CDR3 has 15 residues. V was clipped by 4 bases and J by 1 base; unmatched bases: 3. Germline V gene data show CDR1 as LNHNV and CDR2 as YYDKDF (reference sequence). CDR3 loop: CATSTRTSGTDTQYF. The CDR3 bases are TGTGCCACCAGCACCCGGACTAGCGGCACAGATACGCAGTATTTT. The full variable domain, in which reference TRBV15 and TRBJ2-3 provide the parts outside the CDR3, is DAMVIQNPRYQVTQFGKPVTLSCSQTLNHNVMYWYQQKSSQAPKLLFHYYDKDFNNEADTPDNFQSRRPNTSFCFLDIRSPGLGDTAMYLCATSTRTSGTDTQYFGPGTRLTVL.

Only one count was recorded for this clone. The chain recombines TRBV9 with TRBJ2-3; a weak D match, TRBD2 (7 bases). The CDR3 runs 15 residues. Germline values: CDR1 SGDLS, CDR2 YYNGEE. V lost 2 bases and J lost 2, with 12 bases in between. CDR3 sequence reads: CASSVGRGLTDTQYF. The CDR3 region has the DNA TGTGCCAGCAGCGTCGGGCGGGGGCTCACAGATACGCAGTATTTT.

This sequence joins TRBV7-3 and TRBJ1-1; TRBD1 aligns across 7 bases. This CDR3 spans 13 amino acids. Germline CDR1 SGHTA, CDR2 FQGTGA. J gave up 5 bases and V 5 bases, and 5 bases lay outside the gene matches. CDR3 protein: CASSAPGGTEAFF. CDR3 coding DNA: TGTGCCAGCAGCGCCCCAGGGGGTACTGAAGCTTTCTTT.

The chain recombines TRBV7-2 with TRBJ1-1; D uncertain. V was clipped by 0 bases and J by 11 bases, with 13 bases between them. The CDR3 loop spans 13 amino acids. CDR1 SGHTA and CDR2 FQGNSA come from the germline V gene. CDR3 nucleotide sequence: TGTGCCAGCAGCTTAGCTGGATTCGGGGAGGCTTTCTTT. It translates to CASSLAGFGEAFF.

This chain connects TRBV11-2 to TRBJ2-1; TRBD2 is a possible D gene (6 bases). Trimming left V 6 bases short and J 0 bases short, with 12 bases between. Germline V gene data show CDR1 as SGHAT and CDR2 as FQNNGV. The CDR3 contains 15 residues. CDR3 DNA: TGTGCCAGCAGTTGGGACGGGAGCTCCTACAATGAGCAGTTCTTC. It yields the protein CASSWDGSSYNEQFF.

The J gene is TRBJ1-3, the V gene TRBV4-2, with TRBD1 matching over 8 bases. The J segment lost 0 bases and the V segment lost 1 base, leaving 8 bases of the junction unmatched. The CDR3 extends over 18 amino acids. CDR1 is LGHNA, CDR2 YNFKEQ, per germline. The CDR3 spells CASSQGVPGQASGNTIYF. The CDR3 region has the DNA TGTGCCAGCAGCCAAGGGGTCCCGGGACAGGCCTCTGGAAACACCATATATTTT.

The V and J genes are TRBV10-1 and TRBJ1-5; the D gene is possibly TRBD1 (6 bases). Germline CDR1 is WNHNN and CDR2 is SYGVQD (reference sequence). V lost 3 bases, J lost 0 bases, and 21 bases lay in between. This CDR3 region has 19 residues. The CDR3 protein is CASSDPGQRKQSSNQPQHF. Here the CDR3 DNA reads TGCGCCAGCAGTGACCCCGGACAGCGGAAGCAGAGTAGCAATCAGCCCCAGCATTTT.

The gene calls are TRBV19 and TRBJ1-1; D not resolved. Trimming removed 7 bases from V and 8 bases from J, with 17 bases in between. The CDR3 loop spans 13 amino acids. The germline gives CDR1 LNHDA, CDR2 SQIVND (reference sequence). The CDR3 loop reads CASTASTRGEAFF. The CDR3 nucleotides read TGTGCCAGTACGGCTTCGACACGCGGAGAAGCTTTCTTT.

The chain carries TRBV27 and TRBJ2-3; no firm D call. V was trimmed by 6 bases and J by 0 bases, leaving 7 bases between them. Germline CDR1 MNHEY, CDR2 SMNVEV (reference sequence). The CDR3 has 13 amino acids. In DNA form, the CDR3 reads TGTGCCAGCAGACGTCTGAGCACAGATACGCAGTATTTT. This encodes CASRRLSTDTQYF.

V and J are TRBV2 and TRBJ2-3; weak D call: TRBD1 (5 bases). The germline V gene encodes CDR1 SNHLY and CDR2 FYNNEI. The CDR3 covers 13 residues. The V end was cut by 5 bases, the J end by 1 base, with 7 bases between. Here the CDR3 reads CASSKQGTDTQYF. In DNA form, the CDR3 reads TGTGCCAGCAGTAAACAGGGCACAGATACGCAGTATTTT.

This clone was seen a single time. The genes are TRBV19 and TRBJ2-5; 7 bases are shared with TRBD1. The germline CDR1 and CDR2 sequences are LNHDA and SQIVND (reference sequence). The CDR3 runs to 13 residues. With 3 bases clipped from V and 9 bases from J, the junction kept 7 bases outside the gene matches. This CDR3 reads CASSMTGKVAQYF. In nucleotides, the CDR3 is TGTGCCAGTAGTATGACAGGGAAGGTGGCCCAGTACTTC.